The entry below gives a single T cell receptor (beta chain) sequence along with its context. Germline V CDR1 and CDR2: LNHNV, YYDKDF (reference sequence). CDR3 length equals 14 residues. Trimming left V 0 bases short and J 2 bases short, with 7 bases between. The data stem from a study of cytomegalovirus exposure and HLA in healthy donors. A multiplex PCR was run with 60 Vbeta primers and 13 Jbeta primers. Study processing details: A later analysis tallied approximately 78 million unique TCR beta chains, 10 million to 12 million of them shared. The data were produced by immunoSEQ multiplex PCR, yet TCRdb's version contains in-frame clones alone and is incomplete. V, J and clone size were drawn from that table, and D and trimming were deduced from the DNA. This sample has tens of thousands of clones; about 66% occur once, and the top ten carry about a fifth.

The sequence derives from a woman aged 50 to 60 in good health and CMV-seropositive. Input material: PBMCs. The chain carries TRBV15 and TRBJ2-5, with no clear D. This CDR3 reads CATSRDAHQETQYF. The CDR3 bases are TGTGCCACCAGCAGAGATGCACATCAAGAGACCCAGTACTTC. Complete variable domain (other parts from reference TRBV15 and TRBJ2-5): DAMVIQNPRYQVTQFGKPVTLSCSQTLNHNVMYWYQQKSSQAPKLLFHYYDKDFNNEADTPDNFQSRRPNTSFCFLDIRSPGLGDTAMYLCATSRDAHQETQYFGPGTRLLVL.